This TCR beta chain was retrieved from a study of technical replicates of blood from a handful of donors (dated by TCRdb to about 2017). On this clone: Its binding antigen is unknown. Base qualities are not provided; no much larger clone lies one nucleotide away.

Library method: the immunoSEQ multiplex PCR assay. The table was pulled from immuneACCESS by TCRdb, which kept in-frame rearrangements only. Such tables lose some clones; where checked, under half of the loss comes from unresolved V genes, and the rest has no known cause. This sample has roughly 100,000 clones in its table, and under 97% of those were observed once. About 0.21% of the sample is held by the ten biggest clonotypes. The CDR3 runs 15 residues from the cysteine to the phenylalanine. Left in the record is the CDR3 DNA by itself, 45 bases read in frame from the first base. Trimmed from V: 5 bases; trimmed from J: 0 bases; junction bases lacking a gene match: 3. For CDR1 and CDR2, the germline V gene lists KGHSH and LQKENI.

The rearrangement combines TRBV18 with TRBJ2-4, with 8 bases aligning to TRBD1. The sequence derives from a human donor in good health. Sequencing was performed on T cells isolated from PBMCs. The DNA reads as follows: TGTGCCAGCTCATCAGGGGGCTTAGCCAAAAACATTCAGTACTTC. It translates to CASSSGGLAKNIQYF.